One sample yielded the 22 T cell receptor beta chains listed below, sequenced in a study of brain metastases from non-small cell lung cancer. Libraries were prepared by immunoSEQ multiplex PCR; TCRdb keeps only in-frame clonotypes and omits some of them. Altogether about 350 clones are present, 90% to 95% being singletons, with the ten largest covering about 7%. What was sequenced was tissue from a brain metastasis. The receptors here all came from a donor at least 40 years old with non-small cell lung cancer.

The J gene is TRBJ2-5, the V gene TRBV15; D possibly uses TRBD1 or TRBD2 (6 bases each). This CDR3 is 13 amino acids long. Germline CDR1 reads LNHNV; CDR2 reads YYDKDF (reference sequence). V shed 6 bases and J shed 5 bases, with 13 bases lying between them. CDR3: CATRNGGRETQYF. As DNA, the CDR3 is TGTGCCACCAGGAACGGGGGCCGGGAGACCCAGTACTTC.

The rearrangement uses TRBV3-1 (or the pseudogene TRBV3-2) and TRBJ2-1; D is undetermined. The CDR3 runs to 17 residues. Trimming removed 5 bases at V and 5 bases at J, with 22 bases between. Germline V gene sequence: CDR1 LGHDT, CDR2 YNNKEL (reference sequence). The CDR3 DNA follows: TGTGCCAGCAGCGTCAATAATCCCATTTCCACCGACAATGAGCAGTTCTTC. This codes for CASSVNNPISTDNEQFF.

V gene TRBV29-1 combines with J gene TRBJ1-2; TRBD1 is a possible D gene (6 bases). The CDR3 extends over 11 amino acids. CDR1 is SQVTM and CDR2 is ANQGSEA in the germline V gene. Deletions cut 5 bases from V and 5 bases from J, with 9 bases between. CDR3 amino acids: CSVYREYGYTF. The CDR3 nucleotides are TGCAGCGTTTACAGGGAATATGGCTACACCTTC. The whole variable domain, filled in from reference TRBV29-1 and TRBJ1-2, reads SAVISQKPSRDICQRGTSLTIQCQVDSQVTMMFWYRQQPGQSLTLIATANQGSEATYESGFVIDKFPISRPNLTFSTLTVSNMSPEDSSIYLCSVYREYGYTFGSGTRLTVV.

There are a few counts of this clone. The chain couples TRBV5-1 to TRBJ1-2; 10 nucleotides match TRBD1. CDR1 is SGHRS, CDR2 YFSETQ, per germline. The J segment lost 13 bases and the V segment lost 2 bases, leaving 8 bases of the junction unmatched. The CDR3 length is 13 residues. The CDR3 sequence is CASSLGQGVIFTF. CDR3 DNA: TGCGCCAGCAGCTTAGGACAGGGGGTGATCTTCACCTTC.

V gene TRBV28 combines with J gene TRBJ1-2; no clear D gene. The CDR3 sequence is 14 residues long. The V and J ends lost 7 bases and 1 base respectively, with 13 bases between them. Per the germline V gene, CDR1 is MDHEN and CDR2 is SYDVKM. CDR3 protein: CASIPGGFNYGYTF. As DNA, the CDR3 is TGTGCCAGCATCCCTGGAGGGTTTAACTATGGCTACACCTTC.

V and J are TRBV6-6 and TRBJ2-2; perhaps TRBD1 as D (6 bases). Germline V CDR1 and CDR2: MNHNY, SVGAGI (reference sequence). The CDR3 has 18 residues. V was cut by 5 bases and J by 0 bases, with 19 bases left in between. Here the CDR3 DNA reads TGTGCCAGCAGTCGGACAGCCACTCAACTTACGAACACCGGGGAGCTGTTTTTT. This sequence encodes CASSRTATQLTNTGELFF.

The J gene is TRBJ2-7, the V gene TRBV6-6; 7 nucleotides match TRBD1. The CDR3 is 15 amino acids. Trimming removed 6 bases from V and 2 bases from J; junction bases left unmatched: 10. Germline CDR1 reads MNHNY; CDR2 reads SVGAGI (reference sequence). CDR3 nucleotide sequence: TGTGCCAGCAGCAATACCAGACAGGGAGCCTACGAGCAGTACTTC. As protein: CASSNTRQGAYEQYF.

This rearrangement joins TRBV19 to TRBJ1-5, with TRBD1 matching 9 bases. The length of the CDR3 is 13 residues. J was trimmed by 7 bases and V by 10 bases; bases with no gene match: 8. CDR1 and CDR2 from the germline V gene are LNHDA and SQIVND (reference sequence). The CDR3 sequence: CATQQGAWQPQHF. DNA of the CDR3: TGTGCCACTCAACAGGGGGCTTGGCAGCCCCAGCATTTT.

The rearrangement uses TRBV7-2 and TRBJ2-7, with TRBD1 as a possible D gene (5 bases). Deletions cut 3 bases from V and 3 bases from J, with 21 bases between. The CDR3 loop spans 17 amino acids. The germline CDR1 and CDR2 sequences are SGHTA and FQGNSA. CDR3 bases: TGTGCCAGCAGCTTTATCACGGGTTCAGCAGGGCTCTACGAGCAGTACTTC. It specifies CASSFITGSAGLYEQYF.

This clone was observed a single time. The rearrangement joins TRBV5-4 to TRBJ1-2; 9 nucleotides match TRBD1. V shed 4 bases and J 2 bases; nucleotides not matched to a gene: 3. The germline gives CDR1 SGHNT, CDR2 YYREEE (reference sequence). CDR3 length: 14 residues. The CDR3: CASSRTGENYGYTF. DNA of the CDR3: TGTGCCAGCAGCCGGACAGGGGAGAACTATGGCTACACCTTC.

This sequence joins TRBV19 and TRBJ2-1, with D unresolved. V lost 3 bases and J 10 bases, leaving 13 bases between the germline ends. This CDR3 has 13 amino acids. CDR1 and CDR2 from the germline V gene are LNHDA and SQIVND (reference sequence). In nucleotides, the CDR3 is TGTGCCAGTAGTATCGGGCACGGTCCGGAGCAGTTCTTC. Its translation: CASSIGHGPEQFF.

This chain links TRBV7-2 with TRBJ2-5; no definite D call. In germline, CDR1 is SGHTA, CDR2 FQGNSA. Trimming removed 2 bases at V and 1 base at J, with 5 bases between. The CDR3 length is 13 residues. CDR3 loop: CASSLIIQETQYF. The CDR3 region has the DNA TGTGCCAGCAGCTTAATCATCCAAGAGACCCAGTACTTC.

The CDR3 region has the DNA TGTGCCAGCAGCTTGGAGGGGGAACTGGGGGCCCAGTACTTC. It yields the protein CASSLEGELGAQYF. The chain couples TRBV5-6 to TRBJ2-5; TRBD1 is a possible D gene (6 bases). The germline V gene has CDR1 SGHDT and CDR2 YYEEEE. The CDR3 loop spans 14 amino acids. V lost 0 bases to trimming and J lost 9 bases, with 15 bases between them.

V and J are TRBV29-1 and TRBJ2-5; 7 bases are a match to TRBD1. The CDR3 length is 15 residues. CDR1 and CDR2 from the germline V gene are SQVTM and ANQGSEA. The V and J ends lost 5 bases and 1 base, in that order; junction bases with no gene match: 10. The CDR3 reads CSVMEEGGTQETQYF. CDR3 bases: TGCAGCGTTATGGAGGAAGGGGGCACCCAAGAGACCCAGTACTTC.

The gene calls are TRBV9 and TRBJ2-3, with D perhaps matching TRBD2 (5 bases). Looked up from germline, CDR1 is SGDLS and CDR2 is YYNGEE. V was pared by 4 bases and J by 0 bases, with 15 bases between. The CDR3 is made up of 16 amino acids. The CDR3, as DNA: TGTGCCAGCAGCCCCGAGGCGGGTTATAGCACAGATACGCAGTATTTT. Translating gives CASSPEAGYSTDTQYF.

The J gene is TRBJ1-3, the V gene TRBV11-3; D call uncertain. Germline V gene sequence: CDR1 SGHNT, CDR2 YENEEA. Trimming stripped 5 bases from V and 3 bases from J, with 11 bases between. The CDR3 covers 14 residues. The CDR3 sequence is CASSAPFGGNTIYF. CDR3 in DNA: TGTGCCAGCAGCGCGCCTTTTGGTGGAAACACCATATATTTT.

The chain has TRBV5-3 and TRBJ2-2, with TRBD2 identical over 13 bases. TRBV5-3 is an ORF; its function is uncertain. The CDR3 is made up of 18 amino acids. V trimming: 4 bases; J trimming: 6 bases; junction bases outside the gene matches: 12. CDR3 sequence: CARSLQTSGRALAGELFF. The CDR3 bases are TGTGCCAGAAGCCTTCAAACTAGCGGGAGGGCCCTGGCCGGGGAGCTGTTTTTT.

CDR3 residues: CAISESSLGNGYTF. The CDR3 nucleotides are TGTGCCATCAGTGAGTCTTCCCTGGGGAACGGCTACACCTTC. This chain connects TRBV10-3 to TRBJ1-2, with no clear D. The V end lost 0 bases, the J end lost 8 bases, and 13 bases lay between the germline ends. This CDR3 contains 14 residues. Germline V lookup: CDR1 ENHRY, CDR2 SYGVKD.

DNA of the CDR3: TGTGCCAGCAGTCGTTTCGGGCCCGACGGCGGGGAGCTGTTTTTT. It specifies CASSRFGPDGGELFF. The J gene is TRBJ2-2, the V gene TRBV2; no reliable D call. Germline lookup yields CDR1 SNHLY and CDR2 FYNNEI. V gave up 5 bases and J gave up 7 bases, with 17 bases separating them. CDR3 length equals 15 residues.

The CDR3 nucleotides are TGTGCCACCAGTGCCGGCTATGGCTACACCTTC. This translates into CATSAGYGYTF. The chain has TRBV24-1 and TRBJ1-2, with D unclear. CDR3 length: 11 residues. V lost 5 bases to trimming and J lost 4 bases, with 4 bases between them. Looked up from germline, CDR1 is KGHDR and CDR2 is SFDVKD.

The chain links TRBV9 to TRBJ2-3; possible D gene TRBD2, 6 bases. The CDR3 is 14 residues long. V was trimmed by 3 bases and J by 6 bases, leaving 14 bases between them. Germline V gene lookup returns CDR1 SGDLS and CDR2 YYNGEE. CDR3 amino acids: CASSAGLPGDTQYF. The CDR3 DNA is TGTGCCAGCAGCGCGGGACTTCCGGGGGATACGCAGTATTTT.

Comments on this clone: One end of the junction varies from germline; a read error may be responsible. V gene TRBV6-1 combines with J gene TRBJ2-3; D is unresolved. Germline CDR1 MNHNS, CDR2 SASEGT. The CDR3 sequence is 13 residues long. CDR3 coding DNA: TGTACCAGCAGTGAAATCAGAAGAAATACGCAGTATTTT. It yields the protein CTSSEIRRNTQYF.